This T cell receptor (beta chain) stems from a study of cytomegalovirus exposure and HLA in healthy donors. Primers for the PCR totalled 60 Vbeta and 13 Jbeta. Sequenced by immunoSEQ multiplex PCR; TCRdb stores in-frame clones only, minus some. The sample yields fewer than 200,000 clones, 70% to 85% seen once. The count of this clone is one. The antigen is not known. The V gene end was trimmed by 6 bases and the J gene end by 8 bases; junction bases not matched to a gene: 11. This CDR3 has 14 amino acids. Germline V lookup: CDR1 MDHEN, CDR2 SYDVKM. Findings and limits, study-wide: Compared with the approximately 680-donor mean, an Asian-associated ancestry cluster reportedly had fewer N-insertions, according to a later analysis.

The sequence derives from a middle-aged man in good health and CMV-seronegative. Specimen: PBMCs. The V and J genes are TRBV28 and TRBJ1-2, with 8 bases lining up with TRBD1. CDR3 region: CASSRLLTGAGYTF. CDR3 DNA: TGTGCCAGCAGCAGACTCCTGACAGGGGCCGGCTACACCTTC.